This TCR beta chain was retrieved from a study of T cell responses to AZD1222 COVID-19 vaccine. Overall study results and limits: Repertoires in all cases were sampled only once the peak T cell response had passed. Targeting of unmutated variant regions was reportedly seen in nearly half of spike-specific TCRs. The CD4 TCRs associated with vaccination extended across spike and predominated at 160-218 and 743-854. Clonal diversity was possibly underestimated, and the donors were mostly white British, with more females.

Data came from immunoSEQ multiplex PCR; TCRdb stores just in-frame clones and leaves some out. This sample has roughly 150,000 clones, with around 86% found just once. The germline V gene encodes CDR1 LGHDT and CDR2 YNNKEL (reference sequence). This CDR3 spans 11 amino acids. With 1 base removed from V and 6 bases from J, the gap between germline ends came to 2 bases. On this clone: Its target is unknown. Other nucleotide sequences in the sample specify the same CDR3.

The chain has TRBV3-1 (or the pseudogene TRBV3-2) and TRBJ2-3; D unresolved. This TCR was recovered from an adult who received the AZD1222 COVID-19 vaccine. This specimen was peripheral blood, taken 28 days after the second AZD1222 dose. The CDR3: CASSQGDTQYF. CDR3 sequence (DNA): TGTGCCAGCAGCCAAGGGGATACGCAGTATTTT.